This TCR beta chain was recovered during a study of T-cell reconstitution after alpha-beta-depleted transplantation in children. The library targeted TCRbeta and was prepared with unique molecular identifiers. TCRdb re-analysed the PCR reads in MiXCR, keeping a single row per CDR3 protein. The table includes some 500,000 distinct CDR3 sequences, approximately 32% detected once. A few counts support this clonotype. This receptor was taken from a human donor who donated a stem cell graft to a child with aplastic anemia. The sample in question was PBMCs from the stem cell graft donor, obtained from the stem cell graft.

This CDR3 reads CATSRGSTDTQYF. The CDR3 DNA follows: TGTGCCACGAGCCGGGGCAGCACAGATACGCAGTATTTT. The chain employs TRBV15 and TRBJ2-3; D is possibly TRBD1 or TRBD2 (5 bases each). This CDR3 spans 13 amino acids. From germline, CDR1 is LNHNV and CDR2 YYDKDF (reference sequence). Trimming pared 9 bases from V and 0 bases from J, leaving 10 bases between.